Below, 10 T cell receptor beta chains from the same sample are listed, as sequenced in a study of blood T cells in healthy people across ages (dated by TCRdb to the mid-2010s). Libraries were built with 5' RACE. These reads were obtained on an Illumina HiSeq 2500. The second PCR ran for roughly 7 to 12 cycles and used a J-beta primer mix along with a sample-barcoded 5' primer. TCRdb reanalyzed the raw reads on its own, using fastp at Q25 for trimming and MiXCR for clone calling, and kept in-frame beta chains. Each record represents a unique CDR3 protein, reported with the most common genes and DNA among its rows. The sample profile shows around 970,000 distinct CDR3 sequences; about 51% of them were found once. Together, the top ten hold about a fifth of the sample. Sequenced sample: blood. All receptors come from a woman between 55 and 75 years old in good health.

V gene TRBV4-2 combines with J gene TRBJ1-5; D is ambiguous. The CDR3 spans 15 residues. Trimming removed 2 bases from V and 1 base from J, with 9 bases in between. CDR1 is LGHNA and CDR2 is YNFKEQ in the germline V gene. The CDR3 here is CASSQFQRSNQPQHF. CDR3 nucleotide sequence: TGTGCCAGCAGCCAATTTCAGAGGAGCAATCAGCCCCAGCATTTT.

This chain uses TRBV6-2 or TRBV6-3 with TRBJ2-5; tentative D call: TRBD1 (6 bases). The CDR3 sequence is 13 residues long. Germline values: CDR1 MNHEY, CDR2 SVGEGT. Trimming removed 5 bases from V and 12 bases from J, with 19 bases in between. CDR3 DNA sequence: TGTGCCAGCAGTCCACCCCCCCCGACAGGAAAGTACTTC. It translates to CASSPPPPTGKYF.

A remark on this clonotype: An end of the junction does not agree with germline; a read error may underlie this. V is TRBV11-2 and J is TRBJ2-5; 7 nucleotides align to TRBD1. This CDR3 comprises 13 residues. Germline-derived CDR1 and CDR2 are SGHAT and FQNNGV. The CDR3 is CASSGDREEIQYF. The DNA for the CDR3 is TGTGCCAGCAGCGGAGACAGGGAAGAGATCCAGTACTTC.

The chain links TRBV6-5 to TRBJ2-4, with 8 positions matching TRBD1. Unmatched junction bases numbered 5, after V lost 10 bases and J lost 3 bases. The germline CDR1 and CDR2 sequences are MNHEY and SVGAGI. The length of the CDR3 is 13 residues. Here the CDR3 DNA reads TGTGCCACCCGAGGACAGGGCAAAAACATTCAGTACTTC. It is translated as CATRGQGKNIQYF.

J is TRBJ2-3 and V is TRBV20-1; possible D gene TRBD2, 6 bases. Germline lookup yields CDR1 DFQATT and CDR2 SNEGSKA (reference sequence). Trimming removed 3 bases from V and 0 bases from J, with 13 bases in between. This CDR3 has 15 residues. This CDR3 is CSASGSRSSTDTQYF. CDR3 sequence (DNA): TGCAGTGCTAGCGGGAGCCGGAGTAGCACAGATACGCAGTATTTT.

In nucleotides, the CDR3 is TGCAGTGCTAACCGGAGGGGAGCAGATACGCAGTATTTT. It translates to CSANRRGADTQYF. The chain links TRBV20-1 to TRBJ2-3, with D perhaps matching TRBD2 (6 bases). Germline V gives CDR1 DFQATT, CDR2 SNEGSKA (reference sequence). The CDR3 sequence is 13 residues long. V was clipped by 4 bases and J by 4 bases, with 12 bases between them.

The chain recombines TRBV5-6 with TRBJ1-2, with TRBD1 as a possible D gene (5 bases). Germline V lookup: CDR1 SGHDT, CDR2 YYEEEE. The CDR3 is 15 residues long. Trimming cost V 5 bases and J 0 bases, with 14 bases left between them. The CDR3 bases are TGTGCCAGCAGTACAGGCCCCTCGGCTAACTATGGCTACACCTTC. It is translated as CASSTGPSANYGYTF.

This clonotype was counted only a few times. V is TRBV27 and J is TRBJ2-5, with TRBD2 matching over 12 bases. Losses at the gene ends were 10 bases for V and 11 bases for J; bases not matched to a gene: 11. CDR1 is MNHEY, CDR2 SMNVEV, per germline (reference sequence). The CDR3 length is 13 residues. The CDR3 spells CATRLAGDSEQYF. The CDR3 coding sequence is TGTGCCACCAGACTAGCGGGAGATAGTGAGCAGTACTTC.

The J gene is TRBJ1-2, the V gene TRBV4-1; D is unresolved. The CDR3 is 16 residues long. The germline gives CDR1 MGHRA, CDR2 YSYEKL. Deletions cut 0 bases from V and 5 bases from J, with 16 bases between. This chain's CDR3 is CASSQEIDGRMYGYTF. In DNA form, the CDR3 reads TGCGCCAGCAGCCAAGAGATCGACGGCAGGATGTATGGCTACACCTTC.

The chain carries TRBV18 and TRBJ1-2; 7 bases align to TRBD1. The CDR3 has 14 amino acids. Germline assignment: CDR1 KGHSH and CDR2 LQKENI. The V segment lost 3 bases and the J segment 7 bases; nucleotides outside the gene matches: 8. The chain's CDR3 is CASSPGQSESGYTF. The CDR3 DNA is TGTGCCAGCTCACCGGGACAGAGCGAGAGTGGCTACACCTTC.